The 23 T cell receptor beta chains below all came from one sample that was sequenced in a study of blood T cell repertoires in COVID-19. Method: immunoSEQ multiplex PCR; TCRdb's copy keeps in-frame clones and lacks some. Of about 190,000 clones in the sample, roughly 78% were seen once. The sequenced material came from peripheral blood. Receptors were obtained from a woman at least 80 years old with active or convalescent COVID-19.

The chain uses TRBV9 and TRBJ1-1; D might be TRBD1 (6 bases). V was cut by 7 bases and J by 2 bases, with 15 bases left in between. Per the germline V gene, CDR1 is SGDLS and CDR2 is YYNGEE. The CDR3 extends over 14 amino acids. The CDR3 DNA follows: TGTGCCAGCTCCTACCAGGGGTATAACACTGAAGCTTTCTTT. Its protein is CASSYQGYNTEAFF. Drawing the rest from reference TRBV9 and TRBJ1-1, the complete variable domain is DSGVTQTPKHLITATGQRVTLRCSPRSGDLSVYWYQQSLDQGLQFLIQYYNGEERAKGNILERFSAQQFPDLHSELNLSSLELGDSALYFCASSYQGYNTEAFFGQGTRLTVV.

V is TRBV5-6 and J is TRBJ2-3; the match to TRBD2 covers 10 bases. CDR1 and CDR2 from the germline V gene are SGHDT and YYEEEE. The ends lost 2 bases at V and 5 bases at J; junction bases unmatched: 8. CDR3 size: 16 residues. The DNA of the CDR3 is TGTGCCAGCAGCTTTGGTCTAGCGGGGGTGGGAGATACGCAGTATTTT. Translating gives CASSFGLAGVGDTQYF.

The genes are TRBV4-3 and TRBJ1-5; tentatively, D is TRBD1 (6 bases). The germline gives CDR1 LGHNA, CDR2 YSLEER. Trimming shortened V by 0 bases and J by 1 base, and 7 bases separated the two germline ends. The CDR3 has 15 amino acids. The CDR3 spells CASSQDTGSNQPQHF. CDR3 coding DNA: TGCGCCAGCAGCCAAGACACAGGGAGCAATCAGCCCCAGCATTTT.

V and J are TRBV4-3 and TRBJ1-6; perhaps TRBD1 as D (6 bases). Germline assignment: CDR1 LGHNA and CDR2 YSLEER. The CDR3 spans 14 residues. V was clipped by 4 bases and J by 8 bases, with 12 bases between them. The DNA of the CDR3 is TGCGCCAGCAGCCTCGGACAGCACGATTCACCCCTCCACTTT. This codes for CASSLGQHDSPLHF.

In nucleotides, the CDR3 is TGTGCCAGCAGCCGTGGGACAGGATCCTATGGCTACACCTTC. This sequence encodes CASSRGTGSYGYTF. V and J are TRBV14 and TRBJ1-2, with 8 bases that match TRBD1. This CDR3 is built from 14 residues. Germline CDR1 is SGHDN and CDR2 is FVKESK. With V trimmed by 4 bases and J by 4 bases, 5 bases remained unmatched.

The gene calls are TRBV4-3 and TRBJ1-5; the D gene is possibly TRBD1 (5 bases). The germline CDR1 and CDR2 sequences are LGHNA and YSLEER. CDR3 length: 14 amino acids. With 4 bases removed from V and 4 bases from J, the gap between germline ends came to 11 bases. The CDR3, as DNA: TGCGCCAGCAGCCCAGTACAGGTAAATCAGCCCCAGCATTTT. It yields the protein CASSPVQVNQPQHF.

The chain has TRBV29-1 and TRBJ2-5; D not certain. Germline CDR1 reads SQVTM; CDR2 reads ANQGSEA. Trimming shortened V by 4 bases and J by 2 bases, and 11 bases separated the two germline ends. The CDR3 is made up of 13 amino acids. CDR3 protein: CSVVGPRQETQYF. The CDR3 nucleotides read TGCAGCGTTGTGGGCCCGCGACAAGAGACCCAGTACTTC.

The chain uses TRBV20-1 and TRBJ2-7, with 8 bases fitting TRBD2. V gave up 3 bases and J gave up 3 bases; unmatched junction bases: 4. Germline V gives CDR1 DFQATT, CDR2 SNEGSKA (reference sequence). This CDR3 has 13 amino acids. The CDR3 region is CSASVLAGYEQYF. Here the CDR3 DNA reads TGCAGTGCTAGTGTTCTAGCGGGCTACGAGCAGTACTTC.

The sample holds a few counts of this clone. The chain carries TRBV7-8 and TRBJ1-3; perhaps TRBD1 as D (5 bases). V was pared by 3 bases and J by 0 bases, with 15 bases between. CDR3 length equals 17 residues. The germline CDR1 and CDR2 sequences are SGHVS and FQNEAQ. As DNA, the CDR3 is TGTGCCAGCAGCTTGGAACCGGGACTCACCTCTGGAAACACCATATATTTT. Its translation: CASSLEPGLTSGNTIYF.

The rearrangement joins TRBV12-2 to TRBJ2-3; TRBD2 reflects the table's D call only, with no check against the DNA. TRBV12-2 is labeled a pseudogene. The CDR3 is 16 residues long. In nucleotides, the CDR3 is TGTGCAAGTCGCACCGTCATACGGGGAACCACAGATACGCAGTATTTT. It is translated as CASRTVIRGTTDTQYF.

V and J are TRBV6-1 and TRBJ2-3, with D unclear. CDR1 is MNHNS and CDR2 is SASEGT in the germline V gene. Trimming took 2 bases from V and 5 from J, leaving 5 bases between them. The CDR3 is made up of 12 amino acids. The CDR3 loop is CASSEYRDTQYF. Here the CDR3 DNA reads TGTGCCAGCAGTGAATACAGAGATACGCAGTATTTT.

CDR3 DNA: TGTGCCAGCAGTGAAGTCGGGGAGGATTGGGAAAAACTGTTTTTT. Amino acids: CASSEVGEDWEKLFF. This chain uses TRBV2 with TRBJ1-4; D is ambiguous. This CDR3 spans 15 amino acids. The V and J ends lost 1 base and 8 bases respectively, with 14 bases between them. CDR1 is SNHLY, CDR2 FYNNEI, per germline. Together with reference TRBV2 and TRBJ1-4, the CDR3 gives the full variable domain: EPEVTQTPSHQVTQMGQEVILRCVPISNHLYFYWYRQILGQKVEFLVSFYNNEISEKSEIFDDQFSVERPDGSNFTLKIRSTKLEDSAMYFCASSEVGEDWEKLFFGSGTQLSVL.

The chain has TRBV3-1 (or the pseudogene TRBV3-2) and TRBJ2-1; TRBD2 matches at 8 bases. CDR3 size: 15 residues. Germline-derived CDR1 and CDR2 are LGHDT and YNNKEL (reference sequence). V lost 6 bases, J lost 4 bases, and 8 bases stayed unmatched. CDR3 in DNA: TGTGCCAGCAGACCCAGCGGGGGCCCTTACAATGAGCAGTTCTTC. Encoded protein: CASRPSGGPYNEQFF.

The chain uses TRBV12-3 or TRBV12-4 and TRBJ1-1, with 8 bases fitting TRBD1. J lost 5 bases, V lost 6 bases, and 5 bases had no gene match. This CDR3 region has 13 residues. CDR3 DNA sequence: TGTGCCAGCAGAATTACAGGGGGGACTGAAGCTTTCTTT. Protein product: CASRITGGTEAFF.

The J gene is TRBJ1-1, the V gene TRBV7-2, with a weak D call TRBD1 (5 bases). The ends were cut back, 4 bases at V and 2 bases at J, with 8 bases in the middle. The CDR3 has 13 residues. Germline CDR1 is SGHTA and CDR2 is FQGNSA. The CDR3 spells CASSYDRNTEAFF. CDR3 coding DNA: TGTGCCAGCAGCTATGACAGAAACACTGAAGCTTTCTTT.

This sequence joins TRBV10-3 and TRBJ1-2, with D uncertain. V was shortened by 7 bases and J by 6 bases, with 15 bases between the two germline ends. The CDR3 length is 13 residues. CDR1 and CDR2 from the germline V gene are ENHRY and SYGVKD. CDR3 protein: CAITRVASDGYTF. The CDR3 nucleotides read TGTGCCATCACGCGGGTCGCCTCTGATGGCTACACCTTC.

This rearrangement joins TRBV27 to TRBJ1-4; TRBD1 matches 9 bases. This CDR3 comprises 15 residues. The trim removed 3 bases at V and 7 bases at J, leaving 6 bases unmatched. The germline gives CDR1 MNHEY, CDR2 SMNVEV (reference sequence). The CDR3 here is CASSFIGTGFEKLFF. In DNA form, the CDR3 reads TGTGCCAGCAGTTTTATCGGGACAGGGTTTGAAAAACTGTTTTTT.

This chain links TRBV30 with TRBJ2-1, with a possible D match to TRBD2 (7 bases). Germline V lookup: CDR1 GTSNPN, CDR2 SVGIG (reference sequence). V shed 6 bases and J shed 0 bases, with 15 bases lying between them. This CDR3 contains 15 residues. The CDR3 here is CACFGGPSSYNEQFF. The CDR3, as DNA: TGTGCCTGCTTCGGGGGGCCTAGCTCCTACAATGAGCAGTTCTTC. The variable domain in full, completed from reference TRBV30 and TRBJ2-1, reads SQTIHQWPATLVQPVGSPLSLECTVEGTSNPNLYWYRQAAGRGLQLLFYSVGIGQISSEVPQNLSASRPQDRQFILSSKKLLLSDSGFYLCACFGGPSSYNEQFFGPGTRLTVL.

The chain couples TRBV27 to TRBJ1-1, with D uncertain. V was cut by 4 bases and J by 0 bases, with 6 bases left in between. The CDR3 is 13 amino acids. The germline gives CDR1 MNHEY, CDR2 SMNVEV (reference sequence). Here the CDR3 reads CASSYGMNTEAFF. As DNA, the CDR3 is TGTGCCAGCAGTTACGGGATGAACACTGAAGCTTTCTTT.

This clone was observed a handful of times. V and J are TRBV7-8 and TRBJ1-1; 9 positions match TRBD1. The CDR3 has 17 residues. Germline assignment: CDR1 SGHVS and CDR2 FQNEAQ. Trimming at V came to 5 bases and at J to 4 bases, leaving 14 bases not matched to a gene. The CDR3 bases are TGTGCCAGCAGCGACCAGAAGCATACAGGGGGCGGCACTGAAGCTTTCTTT. The encoded protein is CASSDQKHTGGGTEAFF.

The chain couples TRBV28 to TRBJ1-5; D not certain. Germline CDR1 MDHEN, CDR2 SYDVKM. The CDR3 is made up of 12 amino acids. V lost 7 bases, J lost 6 bases, and 10 bases lay in between. CDR3 loop: CASKGAGQPQHF. The CDR3 region has the DNA TGTGCCAGCAAGGGAGCCGGTCAGCCCCAGCATTTT.

The chain has TRBV27 and TRBJ2-1; 8 bases fit TRBD1. This CDR3 is 13 amino acids long. Looked up from germline, CDR1 is MNHEY and CDR2 is SMNVEV (reference sequence). The V segment lost 1 base and the J segment 16 bases; nucleotides outside the gene matches: 9. CDR3 sequence: CASSLFGETGVFF. The DNA of the CDR3 is TGTGCCAGCAGTTTATTTGGCGAGACAGGGGTATTCTTC.

This clone was observed at least ten times. This chain uses TRBV10-2 with TRBJ1-1, with 8 bases lining up with TRBD1. Germline-derived CDR1 and CDR2 are WSHSY and SAAADI. V lost 2 bases to trimming and J lost 5 bases; unmatched junction nucleotides: 4. The CDR3 sequence is 14 residues long. The CDR3 region has the DNA TGCGCCAGCAGTGAGACAGGGGGAATGACTGAAGCTTTCTTT. Translating it yields CASSETGGMTEAFF.